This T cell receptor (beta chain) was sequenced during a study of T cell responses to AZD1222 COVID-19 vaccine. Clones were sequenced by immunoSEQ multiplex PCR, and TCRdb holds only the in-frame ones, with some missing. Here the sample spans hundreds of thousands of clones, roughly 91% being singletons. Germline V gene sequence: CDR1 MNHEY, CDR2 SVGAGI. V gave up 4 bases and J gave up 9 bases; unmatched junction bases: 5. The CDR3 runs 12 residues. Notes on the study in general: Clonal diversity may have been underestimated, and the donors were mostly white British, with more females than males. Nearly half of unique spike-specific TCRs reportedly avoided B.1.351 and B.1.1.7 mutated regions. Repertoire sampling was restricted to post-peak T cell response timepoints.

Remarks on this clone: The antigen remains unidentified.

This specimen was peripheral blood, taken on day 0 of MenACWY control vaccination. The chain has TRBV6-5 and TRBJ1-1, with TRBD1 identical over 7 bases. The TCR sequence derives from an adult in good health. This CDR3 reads CASSSDRLKAFF. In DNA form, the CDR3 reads TGTGCCAGCAGTTCGGACAGGCTTAAAGCTTTCTTT.